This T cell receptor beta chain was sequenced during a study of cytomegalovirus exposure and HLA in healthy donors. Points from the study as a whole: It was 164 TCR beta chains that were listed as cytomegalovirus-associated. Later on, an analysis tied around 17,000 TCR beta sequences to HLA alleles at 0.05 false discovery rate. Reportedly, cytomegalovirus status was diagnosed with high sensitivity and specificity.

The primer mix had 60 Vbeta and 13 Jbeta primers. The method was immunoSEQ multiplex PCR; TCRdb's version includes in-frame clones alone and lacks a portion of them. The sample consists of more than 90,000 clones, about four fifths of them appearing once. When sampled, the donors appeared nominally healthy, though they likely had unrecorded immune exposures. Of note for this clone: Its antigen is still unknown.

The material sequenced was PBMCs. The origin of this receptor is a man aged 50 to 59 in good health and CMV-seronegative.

This CDR3 is CASSPLPGGYTGELFF. CDR3 coding DNA: TGTGCCAGCAGCCCTCTCCCGGGGGGGTACACCGGGGAGCTGTTTTTT. V and J are TRBV5-4 and TRBJ2-2; the match to TRBD2 covers 8 bases. CDR1 and CDR2 (germline): SGHNT, YYREEE (reference sequence). The CDR3 runs to 16 residues. V lost 4 bases to trimming and J lost 3 bases; unmatched junction nucleotides: 8. Supplemented by reference TRBV5-4 and TRBJ2-2, the full variable domain reads ETGVTQSPTHLIKTRGQQVTLRCSSQSGHNTVSWYQQALGQGPQFIFQYYREEENGRGNFPPRFSGLQFPNYSSELNVNALELDDSALYLCASSPLPGGYTGELFFGEGSRLTVL.